The TCR beta chain described here comes from a study of Ad26.COV2.S vaccination and SARS-CoV-2 variants (dated by TCRdb to about 2021). Regarding the study in general: Vaccine-arm donors were drawn from COV1001, a multicentre, randomized, double-blind, placebo-controlled phase I-IIa trial of Ad26.COV2.S in healthy adults. Throughout the experiments and outcome assessment, investigators stayed blinded to trial group allocation. The TCR-sequenced set comprised approximately 30 samples: around 20 Ad26.COV2.S vaccine recipients, 5 placebo recipients and 8 SARS-CoV-2 convalescent individuals. Ad26.COV2.S was administered intramuscularly at 5 x 10^10 or 1 x 10^11 viral particles, either as a single shot or as two shots given 56 days apart. TCRbeta repertoire sequencing served as the tool for gauging how specific and how broad the SARS-CoV-2-reactive T cell receptors were following Ad26.COV2.S vaccination. Participants in the trial were split at random into five groups of five each, receiving low-dose or high-dose Ad26.COV2.S once or twice, or else placebo on both occasions. The paper as a whole reports these results and caveats: Substantial breadth of spike-specific CD8+ and CD4+ T cell responses was reported after vaccination. Spike-specific TCR breadth was higher in Ad26.COV2.S recipients than in placebo recipients (P = 0.0014). The authors noted that the TCR breadth and depth analyses may have underestimated total T cell responses. The study was not powered to compare responses between vaccine doses or regimens. Comparable non-spike TCR breadth was observed between vaccine and placebo recipients, consistent with only spike being contained in the vaccine.

The immunoSEQ Assay was used to sequence TCRbeta CDR3 regions. After extraction, genomic DNA underwent amplification by bias-controlled multiplex PCR, followed by high-throughput sequencing. The study's own analysis went as follows. To quantify the absolute abundance of every unique TCRbeta CDR3 region, sequences were collapsed and filtered. T cell fraction was estimated by normalizing TCRbeta template counts to usable DNA, which was measured by amplifying reference genes present in all nucleated cells. Repertoire TCRs were annotated as SARS-CoV-2-specific when V gene, CDR3 amino acid sequence and J gene were exactly matched to a known reactive TCR set. The reference SARS-CoV-2 TCR set came from MIRA and was filtered for enrichment in COVID-19-positive ImmuneCODE repertoires, removing public or cross-reactive TCRs. Drawing on the MIRA antigens, annotated TCRs were analysed further at the level of specific ORF or position within ORF. Breadth was defined as the number of annotated unique rearrangements divided by the total number of unique productive rearrangements, and depth was defined as the summed frequency of the annotated unique rearrangements. TCR breadth was compared between groups using two-sided Wilcoxon rank-sum tests. Sourced from immuneACCESS, this table was stored by TCRdb with only in-frame sequences that have V and J called. A share of the clones is absent; for the studies checked, an unresolved V gene accounts for under half, and the remainder has no known explanation. That table supplies the V and J calls and clone size; D and trimming were determined from the DNA. The sample table shows some 460,000 clones, and 80% to 90% are seen once. The top ten clones comprise 1.5% to 2% of the sample.

According to the study, the label for this sample's treatment or condition signals: some 20 received Ad26.COV2.S at low or high dose, single or two shots; about 5 received placebo; per-sample allocation not given. For vaccine and placebo recipients, the sequenced repertoires came from samples collected on day 63 after the first injection. Between 29 July and 7 August 2020, Cohort 1b enrolled around 24 adults aged 18-55 years at one site in Boston, USA. Ad26.COV2.S was a replication-incompetent adenovirus type 26 vector that expressed a prefusion-stabilized SARS-CoV-2 spike protein derived from the original Wuhan strain. As to this clone: There is no known antigen for this receptor. No much larger clone is present one base from it, and per-base qualities are unavailable.

The sequences come from peripheral blood, collected in a trial of Ad26.COV2.S vaccine versus placebo. The receptor's source is a person aged 18-60 years who received the Ad26.COV2.S COVID-19 vaccine or a placebo.

The DNA sequence follows: TGTGCCAGTAGTACGGGAACCCGTAGCAATGAGCAGTTCTTC. It specifies CASSTGTRSNEQFF. The chain was built from TRBV19 and TRBJ2-1, and the D gene may be TRBD2, 5 bases matching. The germline V gene (reference sequence) supplies CDR1 LNHDA and CDR2 SQIVND. Inclusive of the bounding cysteine and phenylalanine, the CDR3 is 14 residues long. Here the CDR3 DNA is all that survives: 42 bases in frame from base 1. V was cut back by 4 bases and J by 6 bases, leaving a gap of 13 bases between them. When the CDR3 is completed using the reference TRBV19 and TRBJ2-1 genes on either side, the full variable domain is DGGITQSPKYLFRKEGQNVTLSCEQNLNHDAMYWYRQDPGQGLRLIYYSQIVNDFQKGDIAEGYSVSREKKESFPLTVTSAQKNPTAFYLCASSTGTRSNEQFFGPGTRLTVL.